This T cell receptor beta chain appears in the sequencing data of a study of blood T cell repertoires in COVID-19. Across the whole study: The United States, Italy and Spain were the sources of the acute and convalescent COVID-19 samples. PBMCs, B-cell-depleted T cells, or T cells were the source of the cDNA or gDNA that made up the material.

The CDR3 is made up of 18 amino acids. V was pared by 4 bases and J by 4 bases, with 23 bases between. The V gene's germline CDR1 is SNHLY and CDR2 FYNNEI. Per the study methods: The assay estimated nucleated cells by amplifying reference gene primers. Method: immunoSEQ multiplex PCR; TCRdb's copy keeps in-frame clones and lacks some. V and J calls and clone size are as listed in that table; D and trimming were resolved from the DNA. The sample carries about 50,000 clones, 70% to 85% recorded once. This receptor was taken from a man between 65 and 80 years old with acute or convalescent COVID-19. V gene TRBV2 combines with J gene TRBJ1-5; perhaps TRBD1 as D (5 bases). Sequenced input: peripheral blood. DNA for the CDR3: TGTGCCAGCAGTGGGGGCTTAGGGAGGGAGGAGGAAAATCAGCCCCAGCATTTT. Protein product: CASSGGLGREEENQPQHF.